The 21 T cell receptor beta chains below come from one sample, sequenced in a study of T cells after yellow fever vaccination. TCRdb passed the 5' RACE reads through MiXCR, listing each CDR3 protein once. This table has 300,000 to 450,000 distinct CDR3 sequences, 6.2% appearing once. The starting material was PBMCs, obtained 5 days after the yellow fever booster vaccination. These receptors originate from a young man who received the YFV17D yellow fever vaccine.

This clonotype was seen ten or more times. The V call is TRBV7-2, the J call TRBJ2-7; the match to TRBD1 covers 9 bases. V shed 4 bases and J 2 bases; nucleotides not matched to a gene: 6. The CDR3 sequence is 15 residues long. Germline-derived CDR1 and CDR2 are SGHTA and FQGNSA. The CDR3 region is CASSYDRGSTYEQYF. In DNA, the CDR3 is TGTGCCAGCAGCTATGACAGGGGGTCGACCTACGAGCAGTACTTC.

This clonotype occurred a few times. The V call is TRBV5-1, the J call TRBJ2-3; TRBD1 matches at 9 bases. This CDR3 is 15 amino acids long. CDR1 is SGHRS, CDR2 YFSETQ, per germline. V was pared by 8 bases and J by 5 bases, with 12 bases of the junction left unmatched. CDR3 nucleotide sequence: TGCGCCAGTGCCGGGTCCGGGACAGGGTTAGATACGCAGTATTTT. It is translated as CASAGSGTGLDTQYF.

This clonotype showed up many times. The V gene is TRBV29-1, the J gene TRBJ2-7; 7 positions match TRBD1. The V gene's germline CDR1 is SQVTM and CDR2 ANQGSEA. The CDR3 has 12 residues. The ends lost 5 bases at V and 3 bases at J; junction bases unmatched: 4. The CDR3 sequence: CSVKDRIYEQYF. CDR3 DNA sequence: TGCAGCGTTAAGGACAGGATCTACGAGCAGTACTTC.

The sample holds many counts of this clonotype. This chain connects TRBV9 to TRBJ2-1; tentative D call: TRBD2 (6 bases). The germline V gene has CDR1 SGDLS and CDR2 YYNGEE. The germline V and J ends were trimmed by 0 bases and 9 bases, with 10 bases remaining between them. The CDR3 totals 13 residues. For the CDR3, the DNA is TGTGCCAGCAGCGTAGAAACTAGCTTTGAGCAGTTCTTC. Residues: CASSVETSFEQFF.

This clonotype has a count of ten or more. V and J are TRBV3-1 and TRBJ1-1; possibly TRBD1 for D (6 bases). Germline CDR1 reads LGHDT; CDR2 reads YNNKEL (reference sequence). Trimming removed 4 bases at V and 0 bases at J, with 12 bases between. The CDR3 sequence is 15 residues long. The CDR3 sequence is CASSPFRGMNTEAFF. Here the CDR3 DNA reads TGTGCCAGCAGCCCGTTCAGGGGAATGAACACTGAAGCTTTCTTT. The full variable domain, completed using reference TRBV3-1 and TRBJ1-1, is DTAVSQTPKYLVTQMGNDKSIKCEQNLGHDTMYWYKQDSKKFLKIMFSYNNKELIINETVPNRFSPKSPDKAHLNLHINSLELGDSAVYFCASSPFRGMNTEAFFGQGTRLTVV.

This clonotype has at least ten counts. One junction end does not reproduce the germline sequence, and a read error may be involved. V usage is TRBV30 and J usage is TRBJ2-2, with 9 bases that match TRBD1. Per germline, CDR1 GTSNPN and CDR2 SVGIG (reference sequence). This CDR3 is built from 15 residues. CDR3 protein: CARRQGTGHTGELFF. DNA for the CDR3: TGTGCCCGGAGGCAGGGGACAGGGCACACCGGGGAGCTGTTTTTT.

This clonotype has a handful of counts. The rearrangement joins TRBV10-3 to TRBJ2-1, with TRBD2 identical over 7 bases. From germline, CDR1 is ENHRY and CDR2 SYGVKD. The V and J ends lost 0 bases and 8 bases, in that order; junction bases with no gene match: 19. This CDR3 has 19 amino acids. CDR3 loop: CAISESDWTRSLARDEQFF. The CDR3 DNA reads TGTGCCATCAGTGAGTCGGACTGGACTAGATCTTTGGCTCGCGATGAGCAGTTCTTC.

This clonotype came up many times. This chain links TRBV5-1 with TRBJ1-1, with unresolved D. This CDR3 region has 14 residues. Per the germline V gene, CDR1 is SGHRS and CDR2 is YFSETQ. Trimming pared 2 bases from V and 2 bases from J, leaving 10 bases between. The CDR3 sequence: CASSFAIINTEAFF. CDR3 coding DNA: TGCGCCAGCAGCTTCGCTATAATCAACACTGAAGCTTTCTTT.

The chain carries TRBV5-1 and TRBJ2-7; 10 bases fit TRBD2. Trimming removed 8 bases from V and 3 bases from J; junction bases left unmatched: 8. This CDR3 is built from 14 residues. Per germline, CDR1 SGHRS and CDR2 YFSETQ. CDR3 nucleotide sequence: TGCGCCAGTATGAAGCGGGAGGGTTTCTACGAGCAGTACTTC. Its translation: CASMKREGFYEQYF.

This clonotype has a count of ten or more. V gene TRBV6-1 combines with J gene TRBJ1-5, with TRBD1 matching over 8 bases. The CDR3 is made up of 17 amino acids. Germline loops: CDR1 MNHNS, CDR2 SASEGT. V lost 0 bases and J lost 2; bases outside the gene matches: 6. The CDR3 nucleotides read TGTGCCAGCAGTGAAGCTCTAACAGGGGGTGGCAATCAGCCCCAGCATTTT. Residues: CASSEALTGGGNQPQHF.

This clonotype was found many times. The chain recombines TRBV5-1 with TRBJ2-3; no definite D call. V lost 0 bases and J lost 6, with 14 bases in between. CDR1 SGHRS and CDR2 YFSETQ come from the germline V gene. There are 15 residues in the CDR3. The DNA for the CDR3 is TGCGCCAGCAGCTTGGTTTATTCGGGCCGGGATACGCAGTATTTT. Protein product: CASSLVYSGRDTQYF.

The chain is built from TRBV11-2 and TRBJ2-7; 15 bases fit TRBD2. The CDR3 contains 18 residues. The V gene's germline CDR1 is SGHAT and CDR2 FQNNGV. The V segment lost 5 bases and the J segment 3 bases; nucleotides outside the gene matches: 11. The CDR3 loop is CASSVGTSGRRLGYEQYF. CDR3 coding DNA: TGTGCCAGCAGCGTCGGGACTAGCGGGAGGAGGTTGGGCTACGAGCAGTACTTC.

The chain employs TRBV6-2 or TRBV6-3 and TRBJ2-3, with 10 bases matching TRBD2. V was clipped by 6 bases and J by 3 bases; unmatched bases: 6. Germline V gene lookup returns CDR1 MNHEY and CDR2 SVGEGT. The CDR3 is 15 residues long. Written as DNA, the CDR3 is TGTGCCAGCAGGCTAGCGGGAGAAAATACAGATACGCAGTATTTT. Translating it yields CASRLAGENTDTQYF.

This clonotype was seen ten or more times. The chain couples TRBV7-2 to TRBJ2-3, with 9 bases matching TRBD2. Germline values: CDR1 SGHTA, CDR2 FQGNSA. This CDR3 is built from 15 residues. After removal of 1 base from V and 7 bases from J, the junction contained 6 bases not matched to a gene. The CDR3 DNA is TGTGCCAGCAGCTTAGGACTAGCGGAGGGTAATACGCAGTATTTT. Its protein is CASSLGLAEGNTQYF.

This clonotype was found many times. This chain's CDR3 is CSVELRLSGSGNEQFF. Here the CDR3 DNA reads TGCAGCGTTGAATTACGACTAAGCGGGTCGGGGAATGAGCAGTTCTTC. V usage is TRBV29-1 and J usage is TRBJ2-1, with a weak D call TRBD2 (6 bases). Germline V gives CDR1 SQVTM, CDR2 ANQGSEA. Trimming pared 2 bases from V and 7 bases from J, leaving 21 bases between. The length of the CDR3 is 16 residues.

Many counts were recorded for this clonotype. The gene calls are TRBV5-1 and TRBJ2-7; possibly TRBD1 for D (6 bases). The length of the CDR3 is 14 residues. Germline V gene data show CDR1 as SGHRS and CDR2 as YFSETQ. V lost 4 bases and J 0 bases, leaving 11 bases between the germline ends. This chain's CDR3 is CASSPQTGSYEQYF. DNA of the CDR3: TGCGCCAGCAGCCCCCAGACAGGCTCCTACGAGCAGTACTTC.

Ten or more counts support this clonotype. The chain recombines TRBV10-3 with TRBJ2-7; D might be TRBD2 (6 bases). The CDR3 sequence is 11 residues long. The V and J ends lost 10 bases and 3 bases respectively, with 10 bases between them. CDR1 is ENHRY and CDR2 is SYGVKD in the germline V gene. The CDR3 DNA follows: TGTGCCACCCTCGGGGGCTACGAGCAGTACTTC. It translates to CATLGGYEQYF.

The V and J genes are TRBV7-2 and TRBJ1-5; D gene uncertain. The V gene lost 4 bases and the J gene lost 0 bases, with 4 bases spanning the gap. CDR3 size: 13 residues. CDR1 is SGHTA and CDR2 is FQGNSA in the germline V gene. DNA of the CDR3: TGTGCCAGCAGCTCATTTAGCAATCAGCCCCAGCATTTT. This translates into CASSSFSNQPQHF.

This chain connects TRBV4-3 to TRBJ1-2; D unclear. The CDR3 consists of 18 residues. Germline V gene lookup returns CDR1 LGHNA and CDR2 YSLEER. The V gene lost 4 bases and the J gene lost 4 bases, with 25 bases spanning the gap. CDR3 loop: CASSPSAHSQTSSYGYTF. The CDR3 DNA follows: TGCGCCAGCAGCCCCTCCGCCCACAGCCAAACATCGAGCTATGGCTACACCTTC.

This clonotype was counted ten times or more. V is TRBV5-1 and J is TRBJ2-2; no definite D call. The CDR3 loop spans 14 amino acids. Germline loops: CDR1 SGHRS, CDR2 YFSETQ. The germline V and J ends were trimmed by 3 bases and 4 bases, with 10 bases remaining between them. The CDR3 DNA sequence: TGCGCCAGCAGCTACCCCGGCGGCACCGGGGAGCTGTTTTTT. Protein product: CASSYPGGTGELFF. Filled out from reference TRBV5-1 and TRBJ2-2, the complete variable domain reads KAGVTQTPRYLIKTRGQQVTLSCSPISGHRSVSWYQQTPGQGLQFLFEYFSETQRNKGNFPGRFSGRQFSNSRSEMNVSTLELGDSALYLCASSYPGGTGELFFGEGSRLTVL.

This clonotype was observed at least ten times. DNA for the CDR3: TGCAGCCCGGGACCCTCAGCTGAAGCTTTCTTT. Protein product: CSPGPSAEAFF. The chain combines TRBV20-1 with TRBJ1-1; a weak D match, TRBD1 (5 bases). This CDR3 spans 11 amino acids. Germline CDR1 and CDR2: DFQATT and SNEGSKA (reference sequence).